This T cell receptor (beta chain) was found in a study of blood T cell repertoires in COVID-19. The germline V gene encodes CDR1 SEHNR and CDR2 FQNEAQ (reference sequence). The V and J ends lost 6 bases and 6 bases, in that order; junction bases with no gene match: 4. The CDR3 spans 14 residues. Produced via immunoSEQ multiplex PCR; TCRdb's table is partial and in-frame only. This table holds about 140,000 clones, roughly 84% found once. The sequence came from a young man with COVID-19, enrolled during active disease. Sequencing was performed on peripheral blood. The rearrangement links TRBV7-9 to TRBJ2-1; 11 bases are shared with TRBD2. In nucleotides, the CDR3 is TGTGCCAGCAGACTAGCGGGAGAGACCAATGAGCAGTTCTTC. Its protein product is CASRLAGETNEQFF.